The rows below give T cell receptor beta chains drawn from one sample of a study of T-cell reconstitution after alpha-beta-depleted transplantation in children. TCRdb redid the calling of the PCR reads with MiXCR, one entry per CDR3 protein. The sample holds about a million distinct CDR3 sequences; roughly 29% are singletons and the top ten take about 28%. Here the sequenced sample was PBMCs, mostly from graft donor cells, taken 360 days after TCRalphabeta/CD19-depleted stem cell transplant. Source of these receptors: a boy in the first two years of life who had a stem cell transplant for SCID, so the T cells may come from the graft donor. Both conserved end residues are part of each CDR3. The order of the fields is J gene, clone size, D gene, V gene, CDR3 protein, CDR3 DNA. A D gene is named only where the DNA matches it firmly. Clone sizes are given selectively: once, few, many, or a class where the clone is expanded.

TRBJ2-5 | few | TRBD2 | TRBV7-9 | CASSLPTSGDLETQYF | TGTGCCAGCAGCTTACCAACTAGCGGGGACCTAGAGACCCAGTACTTC
TRBJ2-7 | few | - | TRBV29-1 | CSVVLVSSYEQYF | TGCAGCGTTGTCCTGGTTTCCTCCTACGAGCAGTACTTC
TRBJ2-7 | few | - | TRBV5-5 | CASSPWSLASYEQYF | TGTGCCAGCAGCCCATGGTCCCTTGCATCCTACGAGCAGTACTTC
TRBJ2-7 | - | TRBD1 | TRBV7-2 | CASSLAGQAIEQYF | TGTGCCAGCAGCTTAGCGGGACAGGCCATCGAGCAGTACTTC
TRBJ1-1 | many | - | TRBV12-3/TRBV12-4 | CASSFEGGRTEAFF | TGTGCCAGCAGTTTCGAGGGTGGAAGAACTGAAGCTTTCTTT
TRBJ1-1 | - | - | TRBV12-3/TRBV12-4 | CATTSDTNTEAFF | TGTGCCACCACCTCGGATACGAACACTGAAGCTTTCTTT
TRBJ2-3 | few | - | TRBV24-1 | CATSDPRTTPDTQYF | TGTGCCACCAGTGACCCGAGGACTACCCCAGATACGCAGTATTTT
TRBJ2-1 | few | - | TRBV7-6 | CASSLEGLAWNNEQFF | TGTGCCAGCAGCTTAGAGGGGTTAGCTTGGAACAATGAGCAGTTCTTC
TRBJ1-2 | - | TRBD1 | TRBV9 | CASSAGIAARTGESYGYTF | TGTGCCAGCAGCGCAGGGATTGCGGCTAGGACAGGGGAGAGCTATGGCTACACCTTC
TRBJ1-5 | few | - | TRBV7-9 | CASSLSMGGNQPQHF | TGTGCCAGCAGCTTATCAATGGGCGGCAATCAGCCCCAGCATTTT